The sequence of this TCR beta chain was determined in a study of blood T cell repertoires in COVID-19. Study summary: Nucleic acid was either cDNA or gDNA, and it came from T cells, B-cell-depleted T cells, or PBMCs.

The CDR3 spans 14 residues. Germline V gene lookup returns CDR1 MNHEY and CDR2 SVGAGI. Trimming removed 7 bases from V and 7 bases from J; junction bases left unmatched: 1. Clones were sequenced by immunoSEQ multiplex PCR, and TCRdb holds only the in-frame ones, with some missing. The sample has about 410,000 clones, under 90% seen once; the top ten hold 1.7%. The chain employs TRBV6-5 and TRBJ2-1; 16 positions match TRBD2. This TCR was recovered from a woman younger than 45 who had recovered from COVID-19. What was sequenced was PBMCs or T cells enriched from blood (not recorded which). The CDR3 region is CASMGLAGGNEQFF. The DNA of the CDR3 is TGTGCCAGCATGGGACTAGCGGGGGGGAATGAGCAGTTCTTC.